This passage covers 23 T cell receptor beta chains from one sample sequenced in a study of blood T cell repertoires in COVID-19. Clones were read by immunoSEQ multiplex PCR, and TCRdb kept only the in-frame ones, dropping some. This repertoire shows 250,000 to 350,000 clones, 80% to 90% found once; its top ten account for around 1.2%. The sample comprised peripheral blood. The origin of the receptors is a woman between 45 and 60 years old with acute or convalescent COVID-19.

The chain carries TRBV6-4 and TRBJ2-3; TRBD2 matches 7 bases. Per the germline V gene, CDR1 is MRHNA and CDR2 is SNTAGT. V lost 7 bases to trimming and J lost 2 bases; unmatched junction nucleotides: 15. There are 17 residues in the CDR3. This CDR3 is CASTPRGAGMPTDTQYF. CDR3 DNA: TGTGCCAGCACCCCACGCGGAGCGGGGATGCCCACAGATACGCAGTATTTT.

This clone was seen a few times. The V gene is TRBV2, the J gene TRBJ2-7; 8 nucleotides align to TRBD1. CDR1 and CDR2 from the germline V gene are SNHLY and FYNNEI. Losses at the gene ends were 6 bases for V and 5 bases for J; bases not matched to a gene: 9. The CDR3 has 14 residues. The CDR3 is CASRRQGLTDEQYF. CDR3 nucleotide sequence: TGTGCCAGCAGGAGACAGGGGCTGACTGACGAGCAGTACTTC.

The sample holds one count of this clone. The chain uses TRBV29-1 and TRBJ2-3; 12 bases are a match to TRBD2. With 7 bases clipped from V and 6 bases from J, the junction kept 5 bases outside the gene matches. Germline V gene lookup returns CDR1 SQVTM and CDR2 ANQGSEA. This CDR3 is built from 13 residues. CDR3 bases: TGCAGCGCTGTAACTAGCGGGAGGGATACGCAGTATTTT. The encoded protein is CSAVTSGRDTQYF.

The chain employs TRBV9 and TRBJ2-5; TRBD2 is a possible D gene (6 bases). V shed 2 bases and J shed 7 bases, with 15 bases lying between them. The CDR3 totals 14 residues. In germline, CDR1 is SGDLS, CDR2 YYNGEE. The CDR3 DNA reads as TGTGCCAGCAGCGTCGGGACTTCAAGAGGGACCCAGTACTTC. This codes for CASSVGTSRGTQYF.

The chain links TRBV19 to TRBJ1-4; 8 positions match TRBD1. V lost 5 bases to trimming and J lost 7 bases; unmatched junction nucleotides: 6. Germline CDR1 and CDR2: LNHDA and SQIVND (reference sequence). CDR3 length equals 14 residues. CDR3: CASSPLDRAEKLFF. The CDR3 region has the DNA TGTGCCAGTAGTCCTCTGGACAGGGCTGAAAAACTGTTTTTT.

The chain uses TRBV7-8 and TRBJ1-6; 7 bases fit TRBD1. Losses at the gene ends were 4 bases for V and 10 bases for J; bases not matched to a gene: 16. The CDR3 has 17 residues. Germline V gene data show CDR1 as SGHVS and CDR2 as FQNEAQ. In nucleotides, the CDR3 is TGTGCCAGCAGCTCCAACAATCCGCTGACAGGGTACTCACCCCTCCACTTT. It codes for CASSSNNPLTGYSPLHF. The variable domain in full, with the rest retrieved from reference TRBV7-8 and TRBJ1-6, is GAGVSQSPRYKVAKRGQDVALRCDPISGHVSLFWYQQALGQGPEFLTYFQNEAQLDKSGLPSDRFFAERPEGSVSTLKIQRTQQEDSAVYLCASSSNNPLTGYSPLHFGNGTRLTVT.

J is TRBJ2-3 and V is TRBV30, with D maybe TRBD1 (6 bases). V shed 2 bases and J shed 3 bases, with 18 bases lying between them. Per germline, CDR1 GTSNPN and CDR2 SVGIG (reference sequence). There are 16 residues in the CDR3. CDR3 amino acids: CAWSLPWTDRTDTQYF. As DNA, the CDR3 is TGTGCCTGGAGTCTCCCCTGGACAGATAGAACAGATACGCAGTATTTT.

CDR3 in DNA: TGTGCCAGCAGCTTGGACAGAACCTACTACAATGAGCAGTTCTTC. Translation: CASSLDRTYYNEQFF. The chain is built from TRBV7-8 and TRBJ2-1; D may be TRBD1 (6 bases). This CDR3 is 15 amino acids long. Germline V gene sequence: CDR1 SGHVS, CDR2 FQNEAQ. The V end was cut by 3 bases, the J end by 3 bases, with 12 bases between.

J is TRBJ1-1 and V is TRBV10-3; D uncertain. Germline CDR1 is ENHRY and CDR2 is SYGVKD. The CDR3 runs to 14 residues. Trimming stripped 6 bases from V and 1 base from J, with 12 bases between. CDR3 amino acids: CAISLPGPNTEAFF. DNA for the CDR3: TGTGCCATCAGCCTCCCGGGTCCGAACACTGAAGCTTTCTTT.

The V call is TRBV5-8, the J call TRBJ1-1; D remains unclear. The CDR3 length is 12 residues. V dropped 4 bases and J dropped 10 bases, with 14 bases sitting between them. The germline V gene encodes CDR1 SGHTS and CDR2 YDEGEE. CDR3 bases: TGTGCCAGCAGCAGTTTAGCCGAGGCAGCTTTCTTT. Translation gives CASSSLAEAAFF.

This chain connects TRBV27 to TRBJ1-4; no clear D. This CDR3 has 13 amino acids. Germline loops: CDR1 MNHEY, CDR2 SMNVEV (reference sequence). The V and J ends lost 0 bases and 8 bases respectively, with 7 bases between them. The CDR3 reads CASSLSGREKLFF. CDR3 DNA: TGTGCCAGCAGTTTATCAGGCAGGGAAAAACTGTTTTTT.

The gene calls are TRBV19 and TRBJ1-3, with 8 bases aligning to TRBD1. Germline CDR1 and CDR2: LNHDA and SQIVND (reference sequence). The CDR3 covers 15 residues. J lost 1 base, V lost 4 bases, and 3 bases had no gene match. The CDR3, as DNA: TGTGCCAGTAGTACTCGGACAGGGTCTGGAAACACCATATATTTT. Protein: CASSTRTGSGNTIYF.

The V and J genes are TRBV2 and TRBJ1-1; D might be TRBD1 (6 bases). This CDR3 comprises 18 residues. V shed 6 bases and J shed 0 bases, with 23 bases lying between them. Germline values: CDR1 SNHLY, CDR2 FYNNEI. The CDR3 region is CASRAPGHETFMNTEAFF. For the CDR3, the DNA is TGTGCCAGCAGAGCTCCGGGACATGAAACGTTCATGAACACTGAAGCTTTCTTT.

This clone is a singleton in its sample. The gene calls are TRBV7-2 and TRBJ1-5; D might be TRBD1 (6 bases). Germline CDR1 and CDR2: SGHTA and FQGNSA. Trimming shortened V by 5 bases and J by 3 bases, and 14 bases separated the two germline ends. The CDR3 totals 15 residues. The CDR3 here is CASSERGGANQPQHF. For the CDR3, the DNA is TGTGCCAGCAGCGAACGGGGGGGGGCCAATCAGCCCCAGCATTTT. Supplemented by reference TRBV7-2 and TRBJ1-5, the full variable domain reads GAGVSQSPSNKVTEKGKDVELRCDPISGHTALYWYRQSLGQGLEFLIYFQGNSAPDKSGLPSDRFSAERTGGSVSTLTIQRTQQEDSAVYLCASSERGGANQPQHFGDGTRLSIL.

This sequence joins TRBV14 and TRBJ2-5; the D gene is possibly TRBD2 (5 bases). Germline CDR1 reads SGHDN; CDR2 reads FVKESK. V was trimmed by 4 bases and J by 5 bases, leaving 11 bases between them. The CDR3 is 13 residues long. The CDR3: CASSPGPGETQYF. CDR3 DNA: TGTGCCAGCAGCCCGGGCCCGGGGGAGACCCAGTACTTC.

This sequence joins TRBV3-1 (or the pseudogene TRBV3-2) and TRBJ2-1, with 7 bases fitting TRBD2. Germline V CDR1 and CDR2: LGHDT, YNNKEL (reference sequence). The CDR3 has 15 amino acids. J lost 7 bases, V lost 0 bases, and 6 bases had no gene match. CDR3 loop: CASSQDGLAANEQFF. CDR3 bases: TGTGCCAGCAGCCAAGATGGGCTAGCGGCTAATGAGCAGTTCTTC.

The CDR3 region has the DNA TGTGCCAGCAGCATGATGGACAGACCCGAAAGCAATCAGCCCCAGCATTTT. This gives the protein CASSMMDRPESNQPQHF. The chain joins TRBV5-6 to TRBJ1-5, with D maybe TRBD1 (6 bases). Germline V gene data show CDR1 as SGHDT and CDR2 as YYEEEE. V lost 4 bases to trimming and J lost 1 base, with 18 bases between them. The CDR3 totals 17 residues.

This clone is a singleton in its sample. The chain uses TRBV7-9 and TRBJ2-3; D may be TRBD2 (6 bases). Trimming removed 5 bases at V and 6 bases at J, with 15 bases between. CDR3 length: 14 amino acids. Germline V CDR1 and CDR2: SEHNR, FQNEAQ (reference sequence). The CDR3 DNA reads TGTGCCAGCAGCCGGGACTTATCTCCCGATACGCAGTATTTT. This translates into CASSRDLSPDTQYF.

In regard to this clone: The same CDR3 arises from other DNA sequences in this sample as well. V usage is TRBV9 and J usage is TRBJ2-5; 9 nucleotides line up with TRBD1. The CDR3 runs 14 residues. V dropped 0 bases and J dropped 5; count of bases not matched to a gene: 2. The germline V gene has CDR1 SGDLS and CDR2 YYNGEE. The CDR3 reads CASSVGTGEETQYF. CDR3 bases: TGTGCCAGCAGCGTAGGGACAGGGGAGGAGACCCAGTACTTC. The whole variable domain, filled in from reference TRBV9 and TRBJ2-5, reads DSGVTQTPKHLITATGQRVTLRCSPRSGDLSVYWYQQSLDQGLQFLIQYYNGEERAKGNILERFSAQQFPDLHSELNLSSLELGDSALYFCASSVGTGEETQYFGPGTRLLVL.

This clone was counted once. V usage is TRBV19 and J usage is TRBJ2-3; 7 bases are shared with TRBD2. Germline CDR1 and CDR2: LNHDA and SQIVND (reference sequence). The CDR3 has 14 amino acids. V lost 9 bases to trimming and J lost 5 bases; unmatched junction nucleotides: 11. The CDR3 DNA follows: TGTGCCAGCGCGAATGGCGGGAGAGGAGATACGCAGTATTTT. Translated: CASANGGRGDTQYF.

The chain uses TRBV24-1 and TRBJ2-3; 8 bases agree with TRBD1. The CDR3 contains 18 residues. Germline loops: CDR1 KGHDR, CDR2 SFDVKD. V trimming: 4 bases; J trimming: 2 bases; junction bases outside the gene matches: 13. CDR3 region: CATSDPESGQGYTDTQYF. DNA of the CDR3: TGTGCCACCAGTGACCCAGAGAGTGGACAGGGCTACACAGATACGCAGTATTTT.

The V gene is TRBV30, the J gene TRBJ2-7; D remains ambiguous. The V and J ends lost 3 bases and 6 bases respectively, with 9 bases between them. The CDR3 loop spans 11 amino acids. The germline V gene has CDR1 GTSNPN and CDR2 SVGIG (reference sequence). This CDR3 reads CAWSKASEQYV. In DNA, the CDR3 is TGTGCCTGGAGCAAGGCTAGCGAGCAGTACGTC.

J is TRBJ2-1 and V is TRBV7-2; D not resolved. Germline V gene sequence: CDR1 SGHTA, CDR2 FQGNSA. V lost 4 bases and J lost 6, with 4 bases in between. The CDR3 is 11 amino acids. The CDR3 protein is CASSSGNEQFF. CDR3 nucleotide sequence: TGTGCCAGCAGCTCGGGCAATGAGCAGTTCTTC.